These 28 T cell receptor beta chains were sequenced from one sample in a study of T cells after yellow fever vaccination. TCRdb ran MiXCR on the 5' RACE reads and lists one entry per CDR3 protein. Of a few hundred thousand distinct CDR3 sequences listed, roughly 3.5% are singletons. The specimen comprised PBMCs, sampled 15 days after the yellow fever booster vaccination. The source is a man aged 18-30 years who received the YFV17D yellow fever vaccine.

In its sample, this clonotype was seen many times. V is TRBV2 and J is TRBJ2-1; D possibly matches TRBD1 or TRBD2 (5 bases each). V dropped 4 bases and J dropped 3 bases, with 10 bases sitting between them. This CDR3 is 14 amino acids long. Looked up from germline, CDR1 is SNHLY and CDR2 is FYNNEI. Here the CDR3 DNA reads TGTGCCAGCAGTGGGGACCCTAACTACAATGAGCAGTTCTTC. Protein product: CASSGDPNYNEQFF. The full variable domain, with the rest looked up from reference TRBV2 and TRBJ2-1, is EPEVTQTPSHQVTQMGQEVILRCVPISNHLYFYWYRQILGQKVEFLVSFYNNEISEKSEIFDDQFSVERPDGSNFTLKIRSTKLEDSAMYFCASSGDPNYNEQFFGPGTRLTVL.

This clonotype has at least ten counts. This chain links TRBV9 with TRBJ2-5; TRBD2 agrees at 12 bases. This CDR3 spans 16 amino acids. Losses at the gene ends were 2 bases for V and 3 bases for J; bases not matched to a gene: 5. The germline gives CDR1 SGDLS, CDR2 YYNGEE. Written as DNA, the CDR3 is TGTGCCAGCAGCGTCAGAGCTAGCGGGGGGGAAGAGACCCAGTACTTC. Protein product: CASSVRASGGEETQYF.

This clonotype came up many times. The gene calls are TRBV7-2 and TRBJ2-1; perhaps TRBD1 as D (6 bases). The CDR3 loop spans 13 amino acids. V lost 5 bases to trimming and J lost 4 bases, with 9 bases between them. CDR1 is SGHTA, CDR2 FQGNSA, per germline. CDR3 bases: TGTGCCAGCAGCCGGACAGAGTACAATGAGCAGTTCTTC. It specifies CASSRTEYNEQFF.

This clonotype was counted at least ten times. The rearrangement joins TRBV11-2 to TRBJ2-2, with D possibly being TRBD1 or TRBD2 (5 bases each). Germline CDR1 and CDR2: SGHAT and FQNNGV. V lost 6 bases to trimming and J lost 7 bases, with 18 bases between them. The CDR3 sequence is 15 residues long. CDR3 region: CASSIRVGVSGELFF. CDR3 nucleotide sequence: TGTGCCAGCAGTATTCGTGTGGGGGTGAGCGGGGAGCTGTTTTTT.

This clonotype was counted at least ten times. This sequence joins TRBV5-6 and TRBJ1-5; D call uncertain. Germline V gene sequence: CDR1 SGHDT, CDR2 YYEEEE. The CDR3 runs to 15 residues. Trimming took 4 bases from V and 5 from J, leaving 16 bases between them. The CDR3 loop reads CASSTGRGLDQPQHF. The CDR3 DNA sequence: TGTGCCAGCAGCACGGGTAGAGGTCTCGATCAGCCCCAGCATTTT.

This clonotype has at least ten counts. V and J are TRBV24-1 and TRBJ1-1; D unresolved. The germline V gene encodes CDR1 KGHDR and CDR2 SFDVKD. This CDR3 has 12 residues. V was pared by 4 bases and J by 4 bases, with 6 bases between. The CDR3 nucleotides are TGTGCCACCAGTGAGGGCGGCACTGAAGCTTTCTTT. This translates into CATSEGGTEAFF.

This clonotype has ten or more counts. This chain links TRBV6-2 or TRBV6-3 with TRBJ1-2; D is unresolved. The V gene lost 7 bases and the J gene lost 2 bases, with 14 bases spanning the gap. This CDR3 comprises 14 residues. Germline V lookup: CDR1 MNHEY, CDR2 SVGEGT. CDR3 loop: CASTPSSVNYGYTF. The CDR3 DNA sequence: TGTGCCAGCACCCCTTCCTCTGTAAACTATGGCTACACCTTC.

This clonotype was seen many times. The chain employs TRBV7-6 and TRBJ2-7; 10 nucleotides match TRBD1. After removal of 4 bases from V and 2 bases from J, the junction contained 2 bases not matched to a gene. The CDR3 is 14 residues long. Germline V lookup: CDR1 SGHVS, CDR2 FNYEAQ. CDR3 in DNA: TGTGCCAGCAGCTCCGGACAGGGGGCCTACGAGCAGTACTTC. Translation: CASSSGQGAYEQYF.

This clonotype came up many times. The chain links TRBV4-2 to TRBJ2-7; unclear D gene. Germline V lookup: CDR1 LGHNA, CDR2 YNFKEQ. The CDR3 spans 13 residues. V shed 4 bases and J shed 6 bases, with 13 bases lying between them. CDR3 residues: CASSLHSAGEQYF. The CDR3 DNA sequence: TGTGCCAGCAGCCTCCACAGCGCAGGCGAGCAGTACTTC.

This clonotype was observed many times. This rearrangement joins TRBV5-5 to TRBJ1-1; perhaps TRBD1 as D (5 bases). The germline CDR1 and CDR2 sequences are SGHKS and YYEKEE (reference sequence). This CDR3 is built from 15 residues. Trimming left V 4 bases short and J 1 base short, with 14 bases between. The CDR3 DNA follows: TGTGCCAGCAGCGTCCGACAGACCCCGAACACTGAAGCTTTCTTT. Translating it yields CASSVRQTPNTEAFF.

This clonotype was recorded at least ten times. The gene calls are TRBV5-1 and TRBJ2-3, with 10 bases that match TRBD1. CDR1 and CDR2 (germline): SGHRS, YFSETQ. Germline trimming cut 6 bases from V and 4 bases from J; bases unmatched to any gene: 5. The CDR3 extends over 14 amino acids. This chain's CDR3 is CASTQGTGADTQYF. The CDR3 region has the DNA TGCGCCAGCACGCAAGGGACAGGGGCAGATACGCAGTATTTT.

In its sample, this clonotype was seen many times. The genes are TRBV7-3 and TRBJ2-1; 10 bases agree with TRBD2. CDR3 length equals 15 residues. The junction had 9 bases not matched to a gene; V was cut back by 5 bases and J by 8 bases. Germline values: CDR1 SGHTA, CDR2 FQGTGA. The CDR3 region is CASSTTGTSVDEQFF. In DNA, the CDR3 is TGTGCCAGCAGCACGACCGGGACTAGCGTCGATGAGCAGTTCTTC.

Ten or more counts support this clonotype. J is TRBJ1-3 and V is TRBV5-1; 7 bases are shared with TRBD1. V shed 0 bases, J shed 4 bases, and the junction held 4 bases outside the gene matches. This CDR3 has 15 residues. The germline V gene has CDR1 SGHRS and CDR2 YFSETQ. The CDR3, as DNA: TGCGCCAGCAGCTTGGAGGGGGACAGAGGAAACACCATATATTTT. Protein product: CASSLEGDRGNTIYF.

This rearrangement joins TRBV6-6 to TRBJ2-4; D is uncertain. The V and J ends lost 2 bases and 0 bases respectively, with 5 bases between them. The CDR3 is 14 amino acids. Germline V lookup: CDR1 MNHNY, CDR2 SVGAGI (reference sequence). CDR3 nucleotides: TGTGCCAGCAGTTACGGGCTAGCCAAAAACATTCAGTACTTC. The encoded protein is CASSYGLAKNIQYF.

This clonotype has ten or more counts. The genes are TRBV7-9 and TRBJ1-6; TRBD1 aligns across 7 bases. The CDR3 sequence is 14 residues long. Germline V gives CDR1 SEHNR, CDR2 FQNEAQ (reference sequence). After removal of 6 bases from V and 9 bases from J, the junction contained 8 bases not matched to a gene. The CDR3 bases are TGTGCCAGCAGTCCACAGGGGTCAGGTTCACCCCTCCACTTT. This encodes CASSPQGSGSPLHF.

This clonotype showed up many times. V is TRBV5-1 and J is TRBJ2-5; possible D gene TRBD2, 6 bases. Germline V gene sequence: CDR1 SGHRS, CDR2 YFSETQ. This CDR3 spans 16 amino acids. The V gene lost 1 base and the J gene lost 3 bases, with 16 bases spanning the gap. Written as DNA, the CDR3 is TGCGCCAGCAGCTTGATTCCCGGGGGAGGTGAAGAGACCCAGTACTTC. Its protein is CASSLIPGGGEETQYF.

This clonotype has ten or more counts. The chain employs TRBV4-1 and TRBJ2-1; D possibly uses TRBD1 or TRBD2 (5 bases each). Germline CDR1 MGHRA, CDR2 YSYEKL. V dropped 1 base and J dropped 10 bases, with 11 bases sitting between them. This CDR3 region has 13 residues. The CDR3: CASSQVIRDEQFF. CDR3 nucleotide sequence: TGCGCCAGCAGCCAAGTCATACGGGACGAGCAGTTCTTC.

Many counts were recorded for this clonotype. This chain joins TRBV7-2 and TRBJ2-4; the D is unclear. Per the germline V gene, CDR1 is SGHTA and CDR2 is FQGNSA. CDR3 length: 13 residues. The V and J ends lost 1 base and 4 bases respectively, with 5 bases between them. The chain's CDR3 is CASSLVQKNIQYF. CDR3 nucleotides: TGTGCCAGCAGCTTAGTTCAGAAAAACATTCAGTACTTC. Full variable domain (remainder filled in from reference TRBV7-2 and TRBJ2-4): GAGVSQSPSNKVTEKGKDVELRCDPISGHTALYWYRQSLGQGLEFLIYFQGNSAPDKSGLPSDRFSAERTGGSVSTLTIQRTQQEDSAVYLCASSLVQKNIQYFGAGTRLSVL.

Turning to this clonotype: This may be a read error: a much more frequent sequence differs by one nucleotide. This chain links TRBV5-1 with TRBJ2-3; possible D gene TRBD2, 5 bases. The CDR3 sequence is 15 residues long. CDR1 is SGHRS and CDR2 is YFSETQ in the germline V gene. CDR3 in amino acids: CASSPWTEAKDTEYF. DNA of the CDR3: TGCGCCAGCAGCCCATGGACGGAGGCGAAGGATACGGAGTATTTT.

This clonotype showed up many times. The chain links TRBV3-1 to TRBJ2-4, with TRBD1 matching over 8 bases. CDR3 size: 13 residues. Germline-derived CDR1 and CDR2 are LGHDT and YNNKEL (reference sequence). V dropped 3 bases and J dropped 8; count of bases not matched to a gene: 3. The CDR3 sequence: CASSHRGQDIQYF. The CDR3, as DNA: TGTGCCAGCAGCCACAGGGGGCAGGACATTCAGTACTTC.

Many counts were recorded for this clonotype. The chain combines TRBV27 with TRBJ2-3, with a possible D match to TRBD2 (5 bases). The CDR3 totals 14 residues. The germline CDR1 and CDR2 sequences are MNHEY and SMNVEV (reference sequence). V was clipped by 6 bases and J by 3 bases, with 13 bases between them. The CDR3 DNA is TGTGCCAGCAGGATGGGCAGGAGGACAGATACGCAGTATTTT. This encodes CASRMGRRTDTQYF.

This clonotype was picked up many times. CDR3 DNA sequence: TGTGCCATCAGTGCGGCCCAGGATTCCTACGAGCAGTACGTC. Protein: CAISAAQDSYEQYV. The rearrangement joins TRBV10-3 to TRBJ2-7; no definite D call. This CDR3 has 14 residues. With 4 bases removed from V and 1 base from J, the gap between germline ends came to 11 bases. CDR1 is ENHRY, CDR2 SYGVKD, per germline.

This clonotype was seen many times. The chain uses TRBV4-2 and TRBJ2-2; the D is unclear. Trimming left V 0 bases short and J 2 bases short, with 10 bases between. Per the germline V gene, CDR1 is LGHNA and CDR2 is YNFKEQ. The length of the CDR3 is 16 residues. The CDR3 here is CASSQDQRSNTGELFF. The CDR3 DNA follows: TGTGCCAGCAGCCAAGATCAACGTAGCAACACCGGGGAGCTGTTTTTT.

The J gene is TRBJ1-2, the V gene TRBV9, with D maybe TRBD1 (5 bases). The CDR3 length is 13 residues. Looked up from germline, CDR1 is SGDLS and CDR2 is YYNGEE. V lost 6 bases, J lost 3 bases, and 12 bases lay in between. CDR3 nucleotides: TGTGCCAGCACCGCCGGGACCCACTATGGCTACACCTTC. Protein sequence: CASTAGTHYGYTF.

This clonotype was seen ten or more times. The genes are TRBV12-3 or TRBV12-4 and TRBJ2-1; 7 bases line up with TRBD1. V lost 8 bases, J lost 4 bases, and 5 bases stayed unmatched. This CDR3 is built from 13 residues. As DNA, the CDR3 is TGTGCCAGCTGGTGGACAGGTTACAATGAGCAGTTCTTC. Amino acids: CASWWTGYNEQFF.

The sample holds many counts of this clonotype. The J gene is TRBJ1-5, the V gene TRBV10-3; no definite D call. V lost 8 bases, J lost 6 bases, and 14 bases lay in between. Germline V gives CDR1 ENHRY, CDR2 SYGVKD. This CDR3 is built from 13 residues. The DNA for the CDR3 is TGTGCCATCTCGCCTGAATACGGTCAGCCCCAGCATTTT. Its protein product is CAISPEYGQPQHF.

This clonotype was recorded many times. V usage is TRBV20-1 and J usage is TRBJ2-5, with D possibly TRBD1 on 6 matching bases. The CDR3 has 14 amino acids. The V gene's germline CDR1 is DFQATT and CDR2 SNEGSKA (reference sequence). Deletions cut 5 bases from V and 1 base from J, with 14 bases between. CDR3 region: CSAGRGRSQETQYF. The CDR3 DNA reads TGCAGTGCTGGCAGGGGAAGGAGCCAAGAGACCCAGTACTTC.

This clonotype has at least ten counts. This chain uses TRBV6-5 with TRBJ1-1, with 9 bases fitting TRBD1. CDR1 is MNHEY and CDR2 is SVGAGI in the germline V gene. The CDR3 has 15 amino acids. The J segment lost 3 bases and the V segment lost 0 bases, leaving 2 bases of the junction unmatched. CDR3 residues: CASSYSTGGDTEAFF. CDR3 nucleotide sequence: TGTGCCAGCAGTTACTCGACAGGGGGAGACACTGAAGCTTTCTTT.